This note documents a single TCR beta chain sequence. The germline gives CDR1 SEHNR, CDR2 FQNEAQ (reference sequence). The CDR3 covers 14 residues. V lost 6 bases, J lost 6 bases, and 12 bases lay in between. In the original workflow: Quantification of nucleated cells was approximated via reference gene primer amplification. Profiling relied on immunoSEQ multiplex PCR, and the TCRdb table lists in-frame clones only, not all of them. That table is the source of V, J and clone size, and D and trimming were worked out from the DNA. The sample includes fewer than 250,000 clones, around 90% of them seen just once. The source of the sample is a study of blood T cell repertoires in COVID-19. Assignments of participants to cohorts depended upon their own reported clinical history.

The rearrangement uses TRBV7-9 and TRBJ1-6; no firm D call. The TCR was taken from a woman aged 30 to 39 with acute COVID-19. The material sequenced was PBMCs or T cells enriched from blood (not recorded which). CDR3 in DNA: TGTGCCAGCAGGATTCCGGGAAGTAATTCACCCCTCCACTTT. Translation gives CASRIPGSNSPLHF.